This T cell receptor (beta chain) was retrieved from a study of T-cell reconstitution after alpha-beta-depleted transplantation in children. This clonotype was seen a few times. Its antigen is still unknown. Losses at the gene ends were 3 bases for V and 4 bases for J; bases not matched to a gene: 4. The CDR3 runs 15 residues. Germline CDR1 and CDR2: SGHRS and YFSETQ. Study results and caveats: Surviving thymic progenitors and recipient T cells were the source of high TCRbeta diversity at day 60 in some patients. Alpha-beta T cells present about two months after transplant were reported to originate from several hundred expanded graft clones. Newly generated T cells supplied most T-cell counts and diversity one year post-transplant.

Unique molecular identifiers tagged the TCRbeta library. Each CDR3 protein gets one entry after TCRdb re-called the PCR reads with MiXCR. The table lists 800,000 to 1,000,000 distinct CDR3 sequences, about 31% of them singletons, with roughly 28% in the top ten. The clonotype comes from a boy younger than two who had a stem cell transplant for SCID, so the T cells may come from the graft donor. The starting material was PBMCs, mostly from graft donor cells, obtained 360 days after TCRalphabeta/CD19-depleted stem cell transplant. The chain joins TRBV5-1 to TRBJ2-3, with 11 bases that match TRBD1. This chain's CDR3 is CASSSGTGGPDTQYF. CDR3 sequence (DNA): TGCGCCAGCAGCTCGGGGACAGGGGGGCCAGATACGCAGTATTTT.